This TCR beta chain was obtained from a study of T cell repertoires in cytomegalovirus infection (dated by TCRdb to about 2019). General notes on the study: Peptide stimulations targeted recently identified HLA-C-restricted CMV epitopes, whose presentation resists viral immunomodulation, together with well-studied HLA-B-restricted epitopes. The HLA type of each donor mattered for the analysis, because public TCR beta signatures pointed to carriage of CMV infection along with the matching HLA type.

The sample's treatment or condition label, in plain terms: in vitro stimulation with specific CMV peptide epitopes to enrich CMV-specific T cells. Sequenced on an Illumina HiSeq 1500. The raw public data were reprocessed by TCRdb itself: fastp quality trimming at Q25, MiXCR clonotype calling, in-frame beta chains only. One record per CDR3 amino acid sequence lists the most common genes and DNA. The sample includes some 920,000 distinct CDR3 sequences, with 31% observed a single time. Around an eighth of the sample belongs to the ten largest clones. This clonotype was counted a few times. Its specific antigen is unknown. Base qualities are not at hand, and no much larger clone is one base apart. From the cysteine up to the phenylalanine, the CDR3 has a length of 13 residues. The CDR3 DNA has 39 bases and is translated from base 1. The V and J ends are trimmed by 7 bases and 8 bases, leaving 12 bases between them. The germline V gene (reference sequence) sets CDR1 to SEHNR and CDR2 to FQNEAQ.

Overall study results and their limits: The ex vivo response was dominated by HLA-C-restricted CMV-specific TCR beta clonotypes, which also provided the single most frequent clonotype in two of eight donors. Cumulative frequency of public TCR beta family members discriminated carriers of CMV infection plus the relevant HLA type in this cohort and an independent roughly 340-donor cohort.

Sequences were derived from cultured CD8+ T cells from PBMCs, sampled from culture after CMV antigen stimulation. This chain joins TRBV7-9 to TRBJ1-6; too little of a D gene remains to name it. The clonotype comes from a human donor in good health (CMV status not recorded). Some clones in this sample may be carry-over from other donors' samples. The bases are TGTGCCAGCACCAACGGCGGGGATTCACCCCTCCACTTT. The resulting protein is CASTNGGDSPLHF.